The 3 T cell receptor beta chains below were found in one sample sequenced in a study of T cell responses to AZD1222 COVID-19 vaccine. Here immunoSEQ multiplex PCR was the method, and the copy in TCRdb shows in-frame clones only, minus some. The table lists more than 95,000 clones, about 90% of them singletons, with approximately 1% in the top ten. The sequencing used peripheral blood, collected on day 0 of AZD1222 vaccination. These receptors all stem from an adult in good health.

V and J are TRBV21-1 and TRBJ1-5. TRBV21-1 is described as a pseudogene. The CDR3 is 14 amino acids. The CDR3 spells CASKARLHNQPQHF. DNA of the CDR3: TGTGCCAGCAAGGCGAGACTACACAATCAGCCCCAGCATTTT.

The chain uses TRBV28 and TRBJ2-7; D gene unclear. Germline-derived CDR1 and CDR2 are MDHEN and SYDVKM. V was cut by 5 bases and J by 3 bases, with 5 bases left in between. The CDR3 has 11 amino acids. This CDR3 is CASSRFYEQYF. CDR3 bases: TGTGCCAGCAGTCGCTTCTACGAGCAGTACTTC.

The chain uses TRBV6-5 and TRBJ2-3; the D gene is possibly TRBD1 (6 bases). The V end was cut by 6 bases, the J end by 6 bases, with 16 bases between. Per germline, CDR1 MNHEY and CDR2 SVGAGI. This CDR3 comprises 14 residues. DNA of the CDR3: TGTGCCAGCAGACAGGGCTGGGGCGGGGATACGCAGTATTTT. Amino acids: CASRQGWGGDTQYF.